The present TCR beta chain was sequenced within a study of shared clonotypes between healthy human individuals. Background on the study: CD4 naive and CD4 memory each took three plates per donor, while CD8 naive took two and CD8 memory one.

The assay was immunoSEQ multiplex PCR, and TCRdb's table has in-frame clones only and misses some. Among around 2.1 million clones listed, about 94% were seen once. The CDR3 sequence is 15 residues long. Germline V gene data show CDR1 as SNHLY and CDR2 as FYNNEI. Trimming removed 6 bases from V and 0 bases from J, with 11 bases in between. This clone was seen a single time. The antigen is undetermined. Whole-study results and caveats: Clonotypes shared by all four donors outscored non-shared clonotypes in generation probability. Sharing across four donors was highest in naive CD4 (around 5%) and lowest in memory CD8 (0.4%).

The J gene is TRBJ2-2, the V gene TRBV2; D is possibly TRBD1 (6 bases). The sample was naive CD4+ T cells sorted from blood. Subset here: CD45RA+ positively selected. This clonotype was obtained from a man between 18 and 35 years old in good health. In DNA, the CDR3 is TGTGCCAGCAGGAAAGACAGGTCGAACACCGGGGAGCTGTTTTTT. Its protein product is CASRKDRSNTGELFF.